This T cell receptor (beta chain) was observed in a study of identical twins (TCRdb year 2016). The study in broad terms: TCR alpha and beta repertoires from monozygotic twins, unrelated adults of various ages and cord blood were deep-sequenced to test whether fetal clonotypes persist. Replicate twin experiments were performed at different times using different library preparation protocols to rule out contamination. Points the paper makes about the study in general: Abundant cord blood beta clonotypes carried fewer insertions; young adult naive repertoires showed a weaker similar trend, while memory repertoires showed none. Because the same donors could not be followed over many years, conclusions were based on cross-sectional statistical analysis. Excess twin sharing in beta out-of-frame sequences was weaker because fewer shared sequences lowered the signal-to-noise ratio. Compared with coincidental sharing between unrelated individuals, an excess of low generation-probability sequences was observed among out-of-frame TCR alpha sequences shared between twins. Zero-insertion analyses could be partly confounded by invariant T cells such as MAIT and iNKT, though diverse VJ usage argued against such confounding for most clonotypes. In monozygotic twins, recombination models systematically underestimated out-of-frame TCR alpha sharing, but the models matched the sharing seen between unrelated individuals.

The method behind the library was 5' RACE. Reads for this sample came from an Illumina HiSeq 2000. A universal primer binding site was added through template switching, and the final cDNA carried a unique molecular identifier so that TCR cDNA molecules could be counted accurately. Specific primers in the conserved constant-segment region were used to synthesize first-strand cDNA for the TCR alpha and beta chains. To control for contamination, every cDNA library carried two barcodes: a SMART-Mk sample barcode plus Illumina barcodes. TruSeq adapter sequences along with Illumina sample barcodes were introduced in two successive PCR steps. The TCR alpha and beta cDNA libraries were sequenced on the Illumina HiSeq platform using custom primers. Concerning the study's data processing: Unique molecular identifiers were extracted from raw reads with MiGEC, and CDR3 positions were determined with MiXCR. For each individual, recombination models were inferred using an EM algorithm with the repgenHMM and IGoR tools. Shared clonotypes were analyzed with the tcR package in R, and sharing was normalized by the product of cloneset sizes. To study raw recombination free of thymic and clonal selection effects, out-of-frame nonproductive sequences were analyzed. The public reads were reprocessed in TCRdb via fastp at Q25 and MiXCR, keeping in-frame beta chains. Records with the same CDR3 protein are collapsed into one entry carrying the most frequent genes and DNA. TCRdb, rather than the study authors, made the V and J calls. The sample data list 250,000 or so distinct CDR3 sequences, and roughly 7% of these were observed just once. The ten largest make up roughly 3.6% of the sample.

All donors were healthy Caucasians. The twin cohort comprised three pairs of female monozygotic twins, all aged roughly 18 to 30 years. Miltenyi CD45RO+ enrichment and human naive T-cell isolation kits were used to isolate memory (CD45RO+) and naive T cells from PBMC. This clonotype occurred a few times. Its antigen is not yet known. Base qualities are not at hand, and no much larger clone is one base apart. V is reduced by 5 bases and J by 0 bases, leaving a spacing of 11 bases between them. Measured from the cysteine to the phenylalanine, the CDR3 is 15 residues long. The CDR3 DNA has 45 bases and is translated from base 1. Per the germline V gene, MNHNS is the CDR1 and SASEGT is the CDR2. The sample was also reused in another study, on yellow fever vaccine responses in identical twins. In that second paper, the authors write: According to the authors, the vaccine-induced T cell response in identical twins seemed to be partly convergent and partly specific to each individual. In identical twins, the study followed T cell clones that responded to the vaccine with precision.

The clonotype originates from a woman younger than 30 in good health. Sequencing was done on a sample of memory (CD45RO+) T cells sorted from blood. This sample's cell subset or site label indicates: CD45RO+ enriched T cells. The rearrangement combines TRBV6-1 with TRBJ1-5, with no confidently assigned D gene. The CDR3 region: CASSPRWDSNQPQHF. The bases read TGTGCCAGCAGTCCCCGGTGGGATAGCAATCAGCCCCAGCATTTT.